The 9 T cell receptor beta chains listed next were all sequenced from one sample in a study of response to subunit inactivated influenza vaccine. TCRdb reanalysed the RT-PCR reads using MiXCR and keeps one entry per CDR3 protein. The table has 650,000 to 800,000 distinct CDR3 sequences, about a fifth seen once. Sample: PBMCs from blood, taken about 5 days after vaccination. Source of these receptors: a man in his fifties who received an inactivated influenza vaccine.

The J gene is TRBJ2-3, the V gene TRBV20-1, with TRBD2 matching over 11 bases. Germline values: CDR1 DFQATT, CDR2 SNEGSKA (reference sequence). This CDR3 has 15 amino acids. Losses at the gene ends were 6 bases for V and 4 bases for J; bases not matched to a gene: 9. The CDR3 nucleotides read TGCAGTGCCAGCAACCCACTAGCGGGGGCAGATACGCAGTATTTT. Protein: CSASNPLAGADTQYF.

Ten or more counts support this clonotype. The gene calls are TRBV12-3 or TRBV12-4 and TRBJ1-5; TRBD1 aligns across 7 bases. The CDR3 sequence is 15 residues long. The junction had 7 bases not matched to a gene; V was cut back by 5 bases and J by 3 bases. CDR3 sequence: CASSPQTGLNQPQHF. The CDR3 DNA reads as TGTGCCAGCAGTCCCCAGACAGGGCTCAATCAGCCCCAGCATTTT.

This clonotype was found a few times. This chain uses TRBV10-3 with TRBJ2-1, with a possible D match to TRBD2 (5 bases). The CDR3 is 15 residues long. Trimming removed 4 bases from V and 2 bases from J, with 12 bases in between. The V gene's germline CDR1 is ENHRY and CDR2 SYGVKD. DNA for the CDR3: TGTGCCATCAGTGGAGGGAAATGGACCTACAATGAGCAGTTCTTC. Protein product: CAISGGKWTYNEQFF.

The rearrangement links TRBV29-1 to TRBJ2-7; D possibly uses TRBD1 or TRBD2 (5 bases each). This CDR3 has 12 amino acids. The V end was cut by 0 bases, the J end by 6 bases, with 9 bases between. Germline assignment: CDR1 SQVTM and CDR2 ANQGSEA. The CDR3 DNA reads TGCAGCGTTGAAGATACGGGACCCGAGCAGTACTTC. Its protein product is CSVEDTGPEQYF.

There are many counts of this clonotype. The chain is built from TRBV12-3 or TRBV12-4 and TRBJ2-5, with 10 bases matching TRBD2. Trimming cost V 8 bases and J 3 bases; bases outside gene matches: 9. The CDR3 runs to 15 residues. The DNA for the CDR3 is TGTGCCAGCGCCCAATTAGCGGGAGGAAAAGAGACCCAGTACTTC. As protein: CASAQLAGGKETQYF.

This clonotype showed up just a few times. This CDR3 is CASSPPYPSDEQYF. Here the CDR3 DNA reads TGTGCCAGCAGTCCCCCATACCCTTCTGACGAGCAGTACTTC. V and J are TRBV28 and TRBJ2-7; D is uncertain. The CDR3 loop spans 14 amino acids. Trimming shortened V by 5 bases and J by 5 bases, and 16 bases separated the two germline ends. In germline, CDR1 is MDHEN, CDR2 SYDVKM.

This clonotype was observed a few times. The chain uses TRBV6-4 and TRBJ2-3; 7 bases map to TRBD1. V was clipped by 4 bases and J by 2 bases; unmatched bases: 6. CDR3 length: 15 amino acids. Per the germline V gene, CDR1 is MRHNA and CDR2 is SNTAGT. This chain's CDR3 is CASSAGDRLTDTQYF. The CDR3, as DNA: TGTGCCAGCAGTGCCGGGGACAGACTCACAGATACGCAGTATTTT.

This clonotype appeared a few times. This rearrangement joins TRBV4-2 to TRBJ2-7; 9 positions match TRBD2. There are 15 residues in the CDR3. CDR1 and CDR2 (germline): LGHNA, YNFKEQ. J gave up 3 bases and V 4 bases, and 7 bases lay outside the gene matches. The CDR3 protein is CASSPRLAASYEQYF. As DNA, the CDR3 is TGTGCCAGCAGCCCCCGACTAGCGGCAAGCTACGAGCAGTACTTC.

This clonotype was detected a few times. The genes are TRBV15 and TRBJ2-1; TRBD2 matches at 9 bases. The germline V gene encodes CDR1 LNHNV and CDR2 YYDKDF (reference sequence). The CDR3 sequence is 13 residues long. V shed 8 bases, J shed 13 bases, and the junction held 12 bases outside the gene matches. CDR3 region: CATRQSGRSLQFF. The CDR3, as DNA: TGTGCCACCCGACAGAGCGGGAGGTCTTTACAGTTCTTC.